This is a list of T cell receptor beta chains from one sample in a study of blood T cell repertoires in COVID-19. Sequencing used immunoSEQ multiplex PCR; TCRdb keeps in-frame clones, though not all of them. Here the sample spans fewer than 300,000 clones, 88% being singletons. The sample comprised peripheral blood. Every receptor here comes from a man younger than 30 with active or convalescent COVID-19. The CDR3 runs from the conserved cysteine through the conserved F or W. Each record gives: J gene, clone size, D gene, V gene, CDR3 DNA, CDR3 protein. D genes are given only for firm matches. Part of the rows lack a size; the others show once, few, many or a class for expanded clones.

TRBJ1-6 | . | TRBD1 | TRBV12-5 | TGTGCTAGTGCTATAGGGGACAGGACTAATTCACCCCTCCACTTT | CASAIGDRTNSPLHF
TRBJ2-1 | . | TRBD2 | TRBV5-1 | TGCGCCAGCAGTTCTCCGCGGGGGGCCCTCACCTACAATGAGCAGTTCTTC | CASSSPRGALTYNEQFF
TRBJ1-4 | . | TRBD1 | TRBV9 | TGTGCCAGCAGCGGTCGACAGGGGTCAAATGAAAAACTGTTTTTT | CASSGRQGSNEKLFF
TRBJ1-2 | few | . | TRBV29-1 | TGCAGCGTACCGTCGGGGGACGCTAACTATGGCTACACCTTC | CSVPSGDANYGYTF
TRBJ1-5 | . | . | TRBV5-6 | TGTGCCAGCACCGAAGGAACAGGGAGCAATCAGCCCCAGCATTTT | CASTEGTGSNQPQHF
TRBJ2-7 | . | TRBD2 | TRBV5-5 | TGTGCCAGCTCCTTGGGTAGCGGGTCCTACGAGCAGTACTTC | CASSLGSGSYEQYF
TRBJ1-2 | . | . | TRBV11-2 | TGTGCCAGCAGCTTATTTGATTCGAGTTCTAACTATGGCTACACCTTC | CASSLFDSSSNYGYTF
TRBJ1-3 | . | . | TRBV13 | TGTGCCAGCAGCTTACCGCCGTGGGCAGAAGGAAACACCATATATTTT | CASSLPPWAEGNTIYF
TRBJ2-3 | few | . | TRBV5-4 | TGTGCCAGCAGCTTGGAGGCTACAGGTGTGATTGGTACAGATACGCAGTATTTT | CASSLEATGVIGTDTQYF
TRBJ1-5 | . | TRBD1 | TRBV7-2 | TGTGCCAGCAGCGGGACAGGGGGCAGCAATCAGCCCCAGCATTTT | CASSGTGGSNQPQHF
TRBJ1-2 | . | . | TRBV6-2/TRBV6-3 | TGTGCCAGCAGTTATTCGGCAGGACAGTATGGCTACACCTTC | CASSYSAGQYGYTF
TRBJ2-3 | . | . | TRBV15 | TGTGCCACCAGCCCAAACCCGCCCAGATTCACAGATACGCAGTATTTT | CATSPNPPRFTDTQYF
TRBJ1-6 | few | TRBD1 | TRBV7-6 | TGTGCCAGCAGCTTATCAGGGGGTAATTCACCCCTCCACTTT | CASSLSGGNSPLHF
TRBJ2-7 | . | . | TRBV6-2/TRBV6-3 | TGTGCCAGCAGCCAGCCCCTACAACTCAGGGTTGCCCACGAGCAGTACTTC | CASSQPLQLRVAHEQYF
TRBJ1-1 | . | TRBD1 | TRBV19 | TGTGCCAGTAGTATACCTGGGACAGGGGCTGAAGCTTTCTTT | CASSIPGTGAEAFF
TRBJ1-1 | few | TRBD1 | TRBV7-2 | TGTGCCAGCAGCTACCAGACAGGGCCCACTGAAGCTTTCTTT | CASSYQTGPTEAFF
TRBJ2-5 | . | . | TRBV18 | TGTGCCAGCTCACCACAGGGGCCCTCGGAGACCCAGTACTTC | CASSPQGPSETQYF
TRBJ2-3 | . | . | TRBV11-2 | TGTGCCAGCAGCCGCGTTCCAGATACGCAGTATTTT | CASSRVPDTQYF
TRBJ2-7 | . | . | TRBV19 | TGTGCCAGTAGTAACCCCCGGGACACCTTAGGGTACGAGCAGTACTTC | CASSNPRDTLGYEQYF
TRBJ1-6 | . | . | TRBV10-1 | TGCGCCAGCAGTGAGCCTGGGGAGGATTCACCCCTCCACTTT | CASSEPGEDSPLHF
TRBJ2-3 | . | TRBD1 | TRBV14 | TGTGCCAGCAGCCACCATACCGGGACAGGGCGCACAGATACGCAGTATTTT | CASSHHTGTGRTDTQYF
TRBJ1-2 | . | TRBD1 | TRBV3-1/TRBV3-2 | TGTGCCAGCAGCCAGAGTGACAGGGGTGGTAGCTACACCTTC | CASSQSDRGGSYTF
TRBJ2-7 | . | . | TRBV5-6 | TGTGCCAGCAGCCAAACCTACGAGCAGTACTTC | CASSQTYEQYF
TRBJ1-2 | once | . | TRBV18 | TGTGCCAGCTCACCTACCTGGGTCGGGACTAACTATGGCTACACCTTC | CASSPTWVGTNYGYTF
TRBJ2-7 | . | . | TRBV7-9 | TGTGCCAGCAGCTTAGGAGTTTCAAGCTCCTACGAGCAGTACTTC | CASSLGVSSSYEQYF
TRBJ1-4 | . | TRBD1 | TRBV6-5 | TGTGCCAGCAGTTACGACAGGGCGGTCGAAAAACTGTTTTTT | CASSYDRAVEKLFF
TRBJ1-6 | . | . | TRBV9 | TGTGCCAGCAGCGTCGGGGGGACTGGCAATTCACCCCTCCACTTT | CASSVGGTGNSPLHF
TRBJ1-1 | . | . | TRBV6-1 | TGTGCCAGCAGTGAATTCGGTTTGAACACTGAAGCTTTCTTT | CASSEFGLNTEAFF
TRBJ1-2 | few | . | TRBV6-5 | TGTGCCAGCACCCCGGAGGCCTATGGCTACACCTTC | CASTPEAYGYTF
TRBJ1-5 | . | . | TRBV6-2/TRBV6-3 | TGTGCCAGCAGCCCCTTTCCAGTTCTTTCTAGCAATCAGCCCCAGCATTTT | CASSPFPVLSSNQPQHF
TRBJ1-5 | . | . | TRBV1 | TGCACCAGCAGCCCTCTTAACGGGACAGGGGATAGCAATCAGCCCCAGCATTTT | CTSSPLNGTGDSNQPQHF
TRBJ1-2 | few | TRBD1 | TRBV5-4 | TGTGCCAGCAGCGGGGACAGGCCGGATGGCTACACCTTC | CASSGDRPDGYTF